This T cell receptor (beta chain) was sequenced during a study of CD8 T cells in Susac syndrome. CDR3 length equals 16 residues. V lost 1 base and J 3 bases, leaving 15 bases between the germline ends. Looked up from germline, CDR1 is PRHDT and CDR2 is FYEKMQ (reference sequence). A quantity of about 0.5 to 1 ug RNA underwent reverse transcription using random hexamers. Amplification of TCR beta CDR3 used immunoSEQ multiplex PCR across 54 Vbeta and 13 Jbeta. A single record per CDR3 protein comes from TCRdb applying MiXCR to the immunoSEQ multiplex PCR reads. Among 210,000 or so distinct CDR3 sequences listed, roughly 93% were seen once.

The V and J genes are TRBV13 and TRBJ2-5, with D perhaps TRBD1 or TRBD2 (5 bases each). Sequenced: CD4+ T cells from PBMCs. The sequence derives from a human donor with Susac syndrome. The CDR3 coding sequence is TGTGCCAGCAGCTTAGCGGGACGGTTTATTGAAGAGACCCAGTACTTC. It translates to CASSLAGRFIEETQYF.